The present entry profiles one T cell receptor beta chain with its context. Its antigen is still unknown. This specimen comes from a study of cytomegalovirus exposure and HLA in healthy donors. This CDR3 contains 15 residues. Germline loops: CDR1 MNHEY, CDR2 SMNVEV (reference sequence). J gave up 4 bases and V 5 bases, and 9 bases lay outside the gene matches. Amplification used 60 Vbeta primers and 13 Jbeta primers. As originally analysed: Tens of millions of unique TCR beta chains, about 12 million shared, were counted in a later analysis. Sequencing was performed with immunoSEQ multiplex PCR; in TCRdb, only in-frame clones are kept and a portion is missing. V and J calls and clone size are those listed in that table; D and trimming were worked out from the DNA. The sample lists tens of thousands of clones; approximately 90% were seen once. Study findings and constraints: TCR beta sequences reportedly predicted most subjects' HLA-A and HLA-B alleles accurately. Earlier analysis yielded a pattern in which most TCR beta V segments were productive about 90% or about 30% of the time.

Specimen: PBMCs. The clonotype was recovered from a boy younger than 18 in good health and CMV-seronegative. The gene calls are TRBV27 and TRBJ2-3, with 7 bases fitting TRBD1. CDR3 residues: CASSVRDSLPDTQYF. DNA of the CDR3: TGTGCCAGCAGTGTAAGGGACAGCCTCCCAGATACGCAGTATTTT.